This T cell receptor (beta chain) is drawn from a study of human T cells and chemical hapten exposure. Overall study context: Patients' scalps got diphenylcyclopropenone weekly throughout the approximately 25-week study.

Single cDNA molecules in the library carried unique molecular identifiers attached during preparation. TCRdb reprocessed the RACE reads with MiXCR, giving one entry per CDR3 protein. The profile shows more than 250,000 distinct CDR3 sequences, around 7.7% of them singletons. General observations from the study: Compared with pre-sensitization or healthy control sets, expanded TCRs clustered more.

Points on this clonotype: Its target is not known.

Specified time point: pre-sensitization, week 0. The treatment is: therapeutic diphenylcyclopropenone sensitization with weekly scalp DPC. People who gave samples had alopecia, were 18 to 70 years old, and were suitable for DPC. The receptor's source is a man between 18 and 35 years old with alopecia areata. Some clones in this sample may be carry-over from other donors' samples. This specimen was whole blood, taken in connection with sensitization to the hapten diphenylcyclopropenone (DPC).

The CDR3 DNA reads TGTGCCAGCAGCCAAGATGGAAGCACCACTGAAGCTTTCTTT. Encoded protein: CASSQDGSTTEAFF. This chain links TRBV3-1 with TRBJ1-1; no definite D call. The germline V and J ends were trimmed by 0 bases and 4 bases, with 9 bases remaining between them. The CDR3 runs to 14 residues. Germline CDR1 reads LGHDT; CDR2 reads YNNKEL (reference sequence).